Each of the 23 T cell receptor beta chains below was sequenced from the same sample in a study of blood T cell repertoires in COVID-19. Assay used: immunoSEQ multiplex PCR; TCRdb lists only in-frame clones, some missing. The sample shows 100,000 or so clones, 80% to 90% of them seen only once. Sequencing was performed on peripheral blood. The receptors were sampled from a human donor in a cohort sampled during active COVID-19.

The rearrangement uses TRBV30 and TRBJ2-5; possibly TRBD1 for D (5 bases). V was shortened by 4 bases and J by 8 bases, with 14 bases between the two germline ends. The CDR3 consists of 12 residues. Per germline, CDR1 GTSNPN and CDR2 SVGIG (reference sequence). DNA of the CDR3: TGTGCCTGGAACGGCCAGGGTCTAACCCAGTACTTC. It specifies CAWNGQGLTQYF.

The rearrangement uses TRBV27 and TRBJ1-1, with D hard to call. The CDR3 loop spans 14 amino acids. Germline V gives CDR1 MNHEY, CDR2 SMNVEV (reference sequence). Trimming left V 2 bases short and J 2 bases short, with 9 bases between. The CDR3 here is CASSLGEANTEAFF. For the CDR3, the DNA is TGTGCCAGCAGTTTAGGTGAAGCCAACACTGAAGCTTTCTTT.

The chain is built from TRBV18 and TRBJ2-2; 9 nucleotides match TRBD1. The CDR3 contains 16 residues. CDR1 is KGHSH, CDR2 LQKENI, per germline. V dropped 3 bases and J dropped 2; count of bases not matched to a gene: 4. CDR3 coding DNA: TGTGCCAGCTCACCGAACAGGGGGCGCAACACCGGGGAGCTGTTTTTT. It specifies CASSPNRGRNTGELFF.

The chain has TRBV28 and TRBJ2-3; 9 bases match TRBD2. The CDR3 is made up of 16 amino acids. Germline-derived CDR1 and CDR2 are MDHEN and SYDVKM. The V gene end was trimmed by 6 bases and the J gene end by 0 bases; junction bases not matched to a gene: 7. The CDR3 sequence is CASSPPSGASTDTQYF. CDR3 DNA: TGTGCCAGCAGCCCGCCTAGCGGGGCTAGCACAGATACGCAGTATTTT. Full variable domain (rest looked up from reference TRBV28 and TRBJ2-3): DVKVTQSSRYLVKRTGEKVFLECVQDMDHENMFWYRQDPGLGLRLIYFSYDVKMKEKGDIPEGYSVSREKKERFSLILESASTNQTSMYLCASSPPSGASTDTQYFGPGTRLTVL.

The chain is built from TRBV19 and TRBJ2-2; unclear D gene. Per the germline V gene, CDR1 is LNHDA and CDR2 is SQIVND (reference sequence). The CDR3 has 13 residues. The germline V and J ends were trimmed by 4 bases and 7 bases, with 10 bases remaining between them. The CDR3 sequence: CASSNVGIGELFF. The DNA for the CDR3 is TGTGCCAGTAGTAATGTGGGCATCGGGGAGCTGTTTTTT.

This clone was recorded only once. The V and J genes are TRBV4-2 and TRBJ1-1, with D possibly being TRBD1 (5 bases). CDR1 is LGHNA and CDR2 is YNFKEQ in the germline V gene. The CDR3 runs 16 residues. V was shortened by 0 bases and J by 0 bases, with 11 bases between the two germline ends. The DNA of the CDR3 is TGTGCCAGCAGCCAAGAGGGGGGGGATTTGAACACTGAAGCTTTCTTT. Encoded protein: CASSQEGGDLNTEAFF.

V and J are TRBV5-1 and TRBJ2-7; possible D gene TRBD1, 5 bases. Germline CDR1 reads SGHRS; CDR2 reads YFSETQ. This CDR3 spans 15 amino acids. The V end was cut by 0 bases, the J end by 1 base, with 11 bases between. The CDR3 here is CASSLALDRSYEQYF. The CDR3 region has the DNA TGCGCCAGCAGCTTGGCCTTAGACAGATCCTACGAGCAGTACTTC.

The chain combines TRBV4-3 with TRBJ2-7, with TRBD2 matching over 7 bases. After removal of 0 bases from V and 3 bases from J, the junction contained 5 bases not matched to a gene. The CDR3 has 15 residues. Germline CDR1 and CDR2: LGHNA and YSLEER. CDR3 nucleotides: TGCGCCAGCAGCCAAGATCGGGGAGGGTACTACGAGCAGTACTTC. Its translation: CASSQDRGGYYEQYF.

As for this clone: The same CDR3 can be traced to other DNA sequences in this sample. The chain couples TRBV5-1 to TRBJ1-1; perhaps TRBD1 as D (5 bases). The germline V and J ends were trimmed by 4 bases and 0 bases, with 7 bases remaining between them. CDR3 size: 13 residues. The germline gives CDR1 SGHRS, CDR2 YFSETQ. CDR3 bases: TGCGCCAGCAGCCGGGACTTGAACACTGAAGCTTTCTTT. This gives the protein CASSRDLNTEAFF.

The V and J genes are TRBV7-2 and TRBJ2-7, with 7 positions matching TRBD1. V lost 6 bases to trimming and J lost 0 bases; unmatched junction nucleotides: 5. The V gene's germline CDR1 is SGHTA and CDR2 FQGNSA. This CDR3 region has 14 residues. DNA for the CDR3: TGTGCCAGCAGGCCGACAGGGAGCTCCTACGAGCAGTACTTC. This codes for CASRPTGSSYEQYF.

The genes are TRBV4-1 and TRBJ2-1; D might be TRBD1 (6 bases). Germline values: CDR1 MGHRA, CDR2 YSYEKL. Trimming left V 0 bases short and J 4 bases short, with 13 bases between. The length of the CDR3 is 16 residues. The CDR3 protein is CASSQEDRDIYNEQFF. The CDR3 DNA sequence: TGCGCCAGCAGCCAAGAAGATCGGGACATATACAATGAGCAGTTCTTC.

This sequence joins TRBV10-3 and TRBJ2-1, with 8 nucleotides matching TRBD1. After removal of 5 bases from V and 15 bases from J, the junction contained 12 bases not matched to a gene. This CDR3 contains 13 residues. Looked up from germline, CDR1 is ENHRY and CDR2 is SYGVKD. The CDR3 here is CAISPLGQVVAFF. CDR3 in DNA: TGTGCCATCAGTCCCCTGGGACAGGTCGTGGCGTTCTTC.

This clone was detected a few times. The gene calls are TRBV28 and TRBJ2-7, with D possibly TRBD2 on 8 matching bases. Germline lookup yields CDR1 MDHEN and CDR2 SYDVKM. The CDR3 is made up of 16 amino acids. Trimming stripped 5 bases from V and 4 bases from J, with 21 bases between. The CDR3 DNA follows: TGTGCCAGCAGTCCCCTCGGGAGGGGGCAGTATTACGAGCAGTACTTC. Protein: CASSPLGRGQYYEQYF.

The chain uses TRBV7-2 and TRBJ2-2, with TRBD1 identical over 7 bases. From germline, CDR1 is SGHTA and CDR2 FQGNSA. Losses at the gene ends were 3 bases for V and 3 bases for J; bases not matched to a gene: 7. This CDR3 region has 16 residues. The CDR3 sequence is CASSFRDSLDTGELFF. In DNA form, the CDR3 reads TGTGCCAGCAGCTTCAGGGACAGTCTGGACACCGGGGAGCTGTTTTTT.

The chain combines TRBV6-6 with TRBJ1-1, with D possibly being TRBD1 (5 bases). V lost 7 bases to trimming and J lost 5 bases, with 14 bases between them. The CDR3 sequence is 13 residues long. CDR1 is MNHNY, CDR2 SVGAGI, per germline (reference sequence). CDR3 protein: CASTGGGSTEAFF. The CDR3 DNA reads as TGTGCCAGCACGGGGGGAGGGTCGACTGAAGCTTTCTTT.

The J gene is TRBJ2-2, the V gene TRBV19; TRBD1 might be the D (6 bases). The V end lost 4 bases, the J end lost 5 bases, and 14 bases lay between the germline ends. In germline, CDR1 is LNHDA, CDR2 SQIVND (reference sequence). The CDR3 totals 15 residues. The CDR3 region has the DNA TGTGCCAGTAGTACAAACAGGGTAGGGACCGGGGAGCTGTTTTTT. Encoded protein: CASSTNRVGTGELFF.

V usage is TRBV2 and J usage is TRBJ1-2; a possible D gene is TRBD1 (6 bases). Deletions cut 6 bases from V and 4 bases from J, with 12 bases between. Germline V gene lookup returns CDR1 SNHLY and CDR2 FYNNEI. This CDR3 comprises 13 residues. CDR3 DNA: TGTGCCAGCAGCGCTACGGACAGCTATGGCTACACCTTC. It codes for CASSATDSYGYTF.

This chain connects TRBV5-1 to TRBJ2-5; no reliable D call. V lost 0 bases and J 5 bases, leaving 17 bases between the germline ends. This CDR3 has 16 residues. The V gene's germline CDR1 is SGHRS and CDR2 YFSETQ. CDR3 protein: CASSLDPSTAEETQYF. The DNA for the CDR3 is TGCGCCAGCAGCTTGGACCCATCCACGGCGGAGGAGACCCAGTACTTC.

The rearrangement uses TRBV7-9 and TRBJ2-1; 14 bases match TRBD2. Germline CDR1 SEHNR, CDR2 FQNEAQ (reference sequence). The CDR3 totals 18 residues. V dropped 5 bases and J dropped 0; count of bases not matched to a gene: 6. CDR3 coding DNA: TGTGCCAGCAGCCGGACTAGCGGGGGGAGGACCTCCTACAATGAGCAGTTCTTC. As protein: CASSRTSGGRTSYNEQFF.

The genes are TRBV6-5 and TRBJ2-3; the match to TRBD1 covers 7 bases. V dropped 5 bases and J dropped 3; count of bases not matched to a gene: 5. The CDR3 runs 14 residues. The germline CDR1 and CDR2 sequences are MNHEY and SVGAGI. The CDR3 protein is CASSTGQATDTQYF. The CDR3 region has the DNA TGTGCCAGCAGTACTGGACAGGCAACAGATACGCAGTATTTT.

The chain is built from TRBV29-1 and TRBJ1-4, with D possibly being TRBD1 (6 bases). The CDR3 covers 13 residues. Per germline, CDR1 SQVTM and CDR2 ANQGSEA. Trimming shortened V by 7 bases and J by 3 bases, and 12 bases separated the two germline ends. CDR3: CSGTSGANEKLFF. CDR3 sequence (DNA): TGCAGCGGGACTTCAGGGGCTAATGAAAAACTGTTTTTT. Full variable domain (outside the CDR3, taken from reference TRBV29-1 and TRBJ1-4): SAVISQKPSRDICQRGTSLTIQCQVDSQVTMMFWYRQQPGQSLTLIATANQGSEATYESGFVIDKFPISRPNLTFSTLTVSNMSPEDSSIYLCSGTSGANEKLFFGSGTQLSVL.

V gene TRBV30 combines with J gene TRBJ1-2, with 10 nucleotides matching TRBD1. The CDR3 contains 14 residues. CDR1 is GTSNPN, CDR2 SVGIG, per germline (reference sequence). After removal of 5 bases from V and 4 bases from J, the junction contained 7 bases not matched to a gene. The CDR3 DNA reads TGTGCCTGGGGACAGGGGGGAGTTACCTATGGCTACACCTTC. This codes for CAWGQGGVTYGYTF.

The CDR3 is CASSSTTVNTEAFF. CDR3 nucleotides: TGCGCCAGCAGCTCAACAACAGTCAACACTGAAGCTTTCTTT. The chain couples TRBV5-1 to TRBJ1-1, with D hard to call. CDR1 and CDR2 (germline): SGHRS, YFSETQ. The CDR3 spans 14 residues. Trimming stripped 3 bases from V and 2 bases from J, with 11 bases between.